A selection of T cell receptor beta chains follows, all from one sample in a study of blood T cell repertoires in COVID-19. Here immunoSEQ multiplex PCR was the method, and the copy in TCRdb shows in-frame clones only, minus some. The sample includes a few hundred thousand clones, roughly 91% of them seen just once. The material sequenced was peripheral blood. Source of these receptors: a man aged 25-45 years with acute or convalescent COVID-19. Both conserved end residues are part of each CDR3. The order of the fields is clone size, J gene, D gene, V gene, CDR3 protein, CDR3 DNA. D genes are given only for firm matches. Only some rows state a clone size, as once, few, many or a class for expanded clones.

clone size: -; J gene: TRBJ1-6; D gene: -; V gene: TRBV30; CDR3 protein: CAWSPVYNSPLHF; CDR3 DNA: TGTGCCTGGAGCCCTGTATATAATTCACCCCTCCACTTT
clone size: -; J gene: TRBJ2-2; D gene: TRBD1; V gene: TRBV28; CDR3 protein: CASSLSGRGRTGELFF; CDR3 DNA: TGTGCCAGCAGTTTATCGGGCAGGGGGCGAACCGGGGAGCTGTTTTTT
clone size: once; J gene: TRBJ2-7; D gene: TRBD2; V gene: TRBV5-4; CDR3 protein: CASSLGGLAGGVSYEQYF; CDR3 DNA: TGTGCCAGCAGCTTGGGCGGACTAGCGGGAGGAGTTTCCTACGAGCAGTACTTC
clone size: -; J gene: TRBJ1-6; D gene: TRBD1; V gene: TRBV6-5; CDR3 protein: CASNLQGANDSPLHF; CDR3 DNA: TGTGCCAGCAACCTACAGGGGGCTAACGATTCACCCCTCCACTTT
clone size: -; J gene: TRBJ2-7; D gene: TRBD1; V gene: TRBV30; CDR3 protein: CAWSVGTGSDFPYEQYF; CDR3 DNA: TGTGCCTGGAGTGTAGGGACAGGGTCCGATTTTCCCTACGAGCAGTACTTC
clone size: -; J gene: TRBJ1-3; D gene: -; V gene: TRBV3-1/TRBV3-2; CDR3 protein: CASSSTSSGNTIYF; CDR3 DNA: TGTGCCAGCTCCTCCACGAGCTCTGGAAACACCATATATTTT
clone size: -; J gene: TRBJ1-1; D gene: -; V gene: TRBV5-6; CDR3 protein: CASSRGRVNTEAFF; CDR3 DNA: TGTGCCAGCAGCAGGGGTCGGGTGAACACTGAAGCTTTCTTT
clone size: -; J gene: TRBJ1-2; D gene: -; V gene: TRBV11-2; CDR3 protein: CASSQDLNYGYTF; CDR3 DNA: TGTGCCAGCAGCCAGGATCTTAACTATGGCTACACCTTC
clone size: -; J gene: TRBJ2-1; D gene: TRBD2; V gene: TRBV5-5; CDR3 protein: CASSLSSGGYNEQFF; CDR3 DNA: TGTGCCAGCAGCTTGTCTAGCGGGGGATACAATGAGCAGTTCTTC
clone size: -; J gene: TRBJ2-1; D gene: -; V gene: TRBV19; CDR3 protein: CASSGMGYNEQFF; CDR3 DNA: TGTGCCAGTAGCGGGATGGGCTACAATGAGCAGTTCTTC
clone size: -; J gene: TRBJ2-3; D gene: -; V gene: TRBV5-1; CDR3 protein: CASQTQPSSYTDTQYF; CDR3 DNA: TGCGCCAGCCAGACTCAGCCTAGCTCCTACACAGATACGCAGTATTTT
clone size: -; J gene: TRBJ1-1; D gene: TRBD1; V gene: TRBV3-1/TRBV3-2; CDR3 protein: CASSRTGNTEAFF; CDR3 DNA: TGTGCCAGCAGTCGGACAGGAAACACTGAAGCTTTCTTT
clone size: -; J gene: TRBJ2-7; D gene: TRBD1; V gene: TRBV4-1; CDR3 protein: CASSRAQGVSYEQYF; CDR3 DNA: TGCGCCAGCAGCCGAGCCCAGGGGGTCTCCTACGAGCAGTACTTC
clone size: -; J gene: TRBJ1-6; D gene: -; V gene: TRBV6-2/TRBV6-3; CDR3 protein: CASSYSNSGARTRPLHF; CDR3 DNA: TGTGCCAGCAGTTACTCGAATTCTGGGGCGAGAACCCGTCCCCTCCACTTT
clone size: few; J gene: TRBJ1-1; D gene: -; V gene: TRBV13; CDR3 protein: CASKSRGAENTEAFF; CDR3 DNA: TGTGCCAGCAAATCACGGGGGGCCGAAAACACTGAAGCTTTCTTT
clone size: few; J gene: TRBJ2-1; D gene: TRBD2; V gene: TRBV10-1; CDR3 protein: CASSDFPSGSDNEQFF; CDR3 DNA: TGCGCCAGCAGTGACTTCCCTAGCGGGAGTGACAATGAGCAGTTCTTC
clone size: -; J gene: TRBJ1-1; D gene: TRBD1; V gene: TRBV7-8; CDR3 protein: CASSKRDRVNTEAFF; CDR3 DNA: TGTGCCAGCAGCAAGAGGGACAGGGTGAACACTGAAGCTTTCTTT
clone size: -; J gene: TRBJ1-2; D gene: -; V gene: TRBV2; CDR3 protein: CASLVQKFYGYTF; CDR3 DNA: TGTGCCAGCCTGGTACAGAAATTCTATGGCTACACCTTC
clone size: -; J gene: TRBJ2-5; D gene: -; V gene: TRBV4-2; CDR3 protein: CASSQVSETQYF; CDR3 DNA: TGTGCCAGCAGCCAAGTAAGCGAGACCCAGTACTTC
clone size: -; J gene: TRBJ1-3; D gene: -; V gene: TRBV7-8; CDR3 protein: CASSLEGGALGNTIYF; CDR3 DNA: TGTGCCAGCAGCTTAGAAGGGGGGGCATTGGGAAACACCATATATTTT
clone size: once; J gene: TRBJ2-1; D gene: -; V gene: TRBV7-8; CDR3 protein: CASSWGEPYNEQFF; CDR3 DNA: TGTGCCAGCAGCTGGGGAGAGCCTTACAATGAGCAGTTCTTC